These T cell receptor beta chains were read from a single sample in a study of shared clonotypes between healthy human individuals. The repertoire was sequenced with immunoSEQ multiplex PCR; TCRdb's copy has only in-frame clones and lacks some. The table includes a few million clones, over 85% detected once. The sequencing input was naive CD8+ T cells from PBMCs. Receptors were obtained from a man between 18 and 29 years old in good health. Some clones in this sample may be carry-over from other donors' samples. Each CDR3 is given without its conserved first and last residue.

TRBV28 ASSFPPGQTAKNIQY
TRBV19 ASTEDRNQPQH
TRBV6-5 ASSYSNTDYT
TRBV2 ASSEPRLAGTYEQY
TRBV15 ATSRDLDTVNYGYT
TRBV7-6 ASSLKTPALAGVYEQY
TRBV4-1 ASSQDRGSGEKLF
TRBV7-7 ASSLVLAGANEQF
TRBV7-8 ASSEGGTEAF
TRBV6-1 ASTERLAAAGELF
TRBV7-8 ASSVSYEQY
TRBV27 ASSFKGQGVHEQY
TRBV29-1 SVEQTPGQGAKVSNYGYT
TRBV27 ASSSTGTSGVDEQF
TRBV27 ASSLGRGHTDTQY
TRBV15 ATSERASDTQY
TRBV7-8 ASSSTAGEGADTQY
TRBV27 ASSFAGPAYEQY
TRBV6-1 ASSIETQY
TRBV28 ASSLTGNYEQY
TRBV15 ATRAGTGLYEQY
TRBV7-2 ASSLSPGTPDTQY
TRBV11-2 ASAYLLGDTEAF
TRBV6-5 ASSEGNYGYT
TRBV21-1 ASWNRENGYT
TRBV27 ASSLLQFRRNGYT
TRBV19 ASSAGTEVNQPQH
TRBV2 ASSVGTSGNEQF
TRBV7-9 ASSSPGTGTTGELF
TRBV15 ATSRDTMARAYEQY
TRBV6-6 ASRDRGYGYT
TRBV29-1 SVGPFRITSTDTQY
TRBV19 ASSIEAAGVHEQY
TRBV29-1 SVEFDTGELF
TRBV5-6 ASSLWGAGNTIY
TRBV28 ASSLARGITEAF
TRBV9 ASSARGTANTEAF
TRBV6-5 ATARDMVITEAF
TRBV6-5 ASKYSTGELF
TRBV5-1 ASSPDTAYEQY
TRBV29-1 SVYRGGLYEQY
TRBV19 ASSIVPLANSGYT
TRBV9 ASSPIRDSPYEQY
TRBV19 ASSLGTGGYNEQF